This is a list of T cell receptor beta chains from one sample in a study of kidney transplant recipient with SARS-CoV-2 infection. TCRdb reprocessed the reads with MiXCR, giving one entry per CDR3 protein. The sample includes under 250,000 distinct CDR3 sequences, around 28% of them seen just once. The sample in question was a blood sample, obtained at baseline and between days 110 and 120 from a kidney transplant recipient. The receptor source for this set is a male patient aged 25-45 years who had COVID-19 and was a kidney transplant recipient. The graft donor may be the source of some T cells. Both conserved end residues are part of each CDR3. A D gene is named only where the DNA matches it firmly. Size tells how often a clone was seen (once, few, many) or the class of an expanded clone, and some rows leave it out.

cdr3_length: 17
v_call: TRBV6-9
j_call: TRBJ1-2
d_call: .
clone_size: many
cdr3_nt: TGTGCCAGCAGTCGCAGCAGGCCTTACGGAAAGACCTATGGCTACACCTTC
cdr3_aa: CASSRSRPYGKTYGYTF

cdr3_length: 13
v_call: TRBV19
j_call: TRBJ2-3
d_call: .
clone_size: few
cdr3_nt: TGTGCCAGTACGTTGAATTTGGGAGATACGCAGTATTTT
cdr3_aa: CASTLNLGDTQYF

cdr3_length: 14
v_call: TRBV6-6
j_call: TRBJ1-1
d_call: .
clone_size: .
cdr3_nt: TGTGCCATCCGTTTAGGGGGTATGAACACTGAAGCTTTCTTT
cdr3_aa: CAIRLGGMNTEAFF

cdr3_length: 16
v_call: TRBV12-3/TRBV12-4
j_call: TRBJ2-7
d_call: TRBD1
clone_size: many
cdr3_nt: TGTGCCAGCAGTATTGAGTCGGGACAGGGTGTCTACGAGCAGTACTTC
cdr3_aa: CASSIESGQGVYEQYF

cdr3_length: 16
v_call: TRBV5-3
j_call: TRBJ1-2
d_call: .
clone_size: many
cdr3_nt: TGTGCCAGACTGATATCAGTGGTGAGAAAGACCTATGGCTACACCTTC
cdr3_aa: CARLISVVRKTYGYTF

cdr3_length: 15
v_call: TRBV20-1
j_call: TRBJ2-1
d_call: TRBD2
clone_size: .
cdr3_nt: TGCAGTGCTACACCCCCTAGCGGGAGCTTGAATGAGCAGTTCTTC
cdr3_aa: CSATPPSGSLNEQFF

cdr3_length: 16
v_call: TRBV13
j_call: TRBJ2-2
d_call: TRBD1
clone_size: many
cdr3_nt: TGTGCCAGCAGCAAGACAGGGCGAACGAACACCGGGGAGCTGTTTTTT
cdr3_aa: CASSKTGRTNTGELFF

cdr3_length: 14
v_call: TRBV27
j_call: TRBJ2-1
d_call: TRBD1
clone_size: many
cdr3_nt: TGTGCCAGCAGTTCTACAGGGGGCTACAATGAGCAGTTCTTC
cdr3_aa: CASSSTGGYNEQFF

cdr3_length: 16
v_call: TRBV19
j_call: TRBJ2-3
d_call: TRBD1
clone_size: many
cdr3_nt: TGTGCCAGTAGTAGTGGAAAAGGGGGCTGGTTCGATACGCAGTATTTT
cdr3_aa: CASSSGKGGWFDTQYF

cdr3_length: 17
v_call: TRBV8-2
j_call: TRBJ2-6
d_call: .
clone_size: few
cdr3_nt: TGTGGCAATCCGCAGAGGATAACACAAAGTCGGGCCAACGTCCTGACTTTC
cdr3_aa: CGNPQRITQSRANVLTF

cdr3_length: 15
v_call: TRBV7-8
j_call: TRBJ1-4
d_call: .
clone_size: many
cdr3_nt: TGTGCCAGCAGCTTAAGGGGGTTGACTAATGAAAAACTGTTTTTT
cdr3_aa: CASSLRGLTNEKLFF

cdr3_length: 13
v_call: TRBV12-3/TRBV12-4
j_call: TRBJ2-7
d_call: .
clone_size: many
cdr3_nt: TGTGCCAGCACCCCACCGGGGTTCTACGAGCAGTACTTC
cdr3_aa: CASTPPGFYEQYF

cdr3_length: 14
v_call: TRBV6-1
j_call: TRBJ2-2
d_call: .
clone_size: many
cdr3_nt: TGTGCCAGCAGTGAAAAATTCTATGGCGGGGAGCTGTTTTTT
cdr3_aa: CASSEKFYGGELFF

cdr3_length: 14
v_call: TRBV5-1
j_call: TRBJ2-2
d_call: TRBD2
clone_size: many
cdr3_nt: TGCGCCACCGGACTAGCGGGAGGGGCCGGGGAGCTGTTTTTT
cdr3_aa: CATGLAGGAGELFF

cdr3_length: 17
v_call: TRBV20-1
j_call: TRBJ2-1
d_call: .
clone_size: .
cdr3_nt: TGCAGTGCTCTAGGCCAGGGAATATCACCCTCCTACAATGAGCAGTTCTTC
cdr3_aa: CSALGQGISPSYNEQFF

cdr3_length: 18
v_call: TRBV12-5
j_call: TRBJ2-1
d_call: TRBD1
clone_size: many
cdr3_nt: TGTGCTAGTGGTTTGACGACCTTCACAAGCGGACAGGGAAATGAGCAGTTCTTC
cdr3_aa: CASGLTTFTSGQGNEQFF

cdr3_length: 16
v_call: TRBV5-1
j_call: TRBJ1-3
d_call: TRBD1
clone_size: .
cdr3_nt: TGCGCCAGCAGCCCGGGACAGCCCAGCTCTGGAAACACCATACATTTT
cdr3_aa: CASSPGQPSSGNTIHF

cdr3_length: 17
v_call: TRBV3-1
j_call: TRBJ2-5
d_call: .
clone_size: .
cdr3_nt: TGTGCCAGCAGCTGGAGCGGTCCCATTTCTTTCTCTGAGACCCAGTACTTC
cdr3_aa: CASSWSGPISFSETQYF

cdr3_length: 16
v_call: TRBV5-4
j_call: TRBJ1-2
d_call: .
clone_size: few
cdr3_nt: TGTGCCAGCTGGCGGGACGTACCAGGAAAGACCTATGGCTACACCTTC
cdr3_aa: CASWRDVPGKTYGYTF

cdr3_length: 16
v_call: TRBV5-6
j_call: TRBJ2-3
d_call: TRBD2
clone_size: few
cdr3_nt: TGTGCCAGCAGCAGAGGACTAGCGGGAGGCACAGATACGCAGTATTTT
cdr3_aa: CASSRGLAGGTDTQYF

cdr3_length: 17
v_call: TRBV3-1
j_call: TRBJ1-2
d_call: .
clone_size: many
cdr3_nt: TGTGCCAGCAGCGAAACAAACACCCTTCGAAAGACCTATGGCTACACCTTC
cdr3_aa: CASSETNTLRKTYGYTF

cdr3_length: 18
v_call: TRBV18
j_call: TRBJ1-6
d_call: TRBD1
clone_size: many
cdr3_nt: TGTGCCAGCTCACCCACCGAGGGACAGGGGTCCTATAATTCACCCCTCCACTTT
cdr3_aa: CASSPTEGQGSYNSPLHF

cdr3_length: 15
v_call: TRBV7-2
j_call: TRBJ2-3
d_call: .
clone_size: many
cdr3_nt: TGTGCCAGCAGCTTATTTGGGCAGGGGACAGATACGCAGTATTTT
cdr3_aa: CASSLFGQGTDTQYF

cdr3_length: 17
v_call: TRBV7-6
j_call: TRBJ2-1
d_call: TRBD1
clone_size: .
cdr3_nt: TGTGCCAGCAGCCCCTCGTTTGGACAGGGTAACTGCAATGAGCAGTTCTTC
cdr3_aa: CASSPSFGQGNCNEQFF

cdr3_length: 17
v_call: TRBV24-1
j_call: TRBJ2-5
d_call: .
clone_size: .
cdr3_nt: TGTGCCACCAGTGATTTGACCCACAGGGCGCGCGGGGAGACCCAGTACTTC
cdr3_aa: CATSDLTHRARGETQYF

cdr3_length: 13
v_call: TRBV10-1
j_call: TRBJ2-7
d_call: .
clone_size: many
cdr3_nt: TGCGCCAGCAGTGATGGCAGGTCCTACGAGCAGTACTTC
cdr3_aa: CASSDGRSYEQYF

cdr3_length: 11
v_call: TRBV12-3/TRBV12-4
j_call: TRBJ1-2
d_call: .
clone_size: many
cdr3_nt: TGTGCCAGCAGTTTACAGGGGCACTACACCTTC
cdr3_aa: CASSLQGHYTF

cdr3_length: 15
v_call: TRBV10-3
j_call: TRBJ2-5
d_call: .
clone_size: many
cdr3_nt: TGTGCCATCAGTGAGTCCTACCCCCTGGGGGAGACCCAGTACTTC
cdr3_aa: CAISESYPLGETQYF

cdr3_length: 16
v_call: TRBV6-2/TRBV6-3
j_call: TRBJ2-1
d_call: TRBD2
clone_size: many
cdr3_nt: TGTGCCAGCAGTTCATCCTATAGCGGGATAGACAATGAGCAGTTCTTC
cdr3_aa: CASSSSYSGIDNEQFF

cdr3_length: 17
v_call: TRBV11-2
j_call: TRBJ1-2
d_call: .
clone_size: many
cdr3_nt: TGTGCCAGCAGCCGCGAGAAAACAAGCAGAAAGACCTATGGCTACACCTTC
cdr3_aa: CASSREKTSRKTYGYTF

cdr3_length: 16
v_call: TRBV28
j_call: TRBJ1-2
d_call: .
clone_size: many
cdr3_nt: TGTGGCAGTGTCAGAATTGATAGCCGAAAGACCTATGGCTACACCTTC
cdr3_aa: CGSVRIDSRKTYGYTF

cdr3_length: 16
v_call: TRBV8-2
j_call: TRBJ1-2
d_call: .
clone_size: .
cdr3_nt: TGTGGCAGTTGCCAGGATGATAGCCGAAAGACCTATGGCTACACCTTC
cdr3_aa: CGSCQDDSRKTYGYTF

cdr3_length: 12
v_call: TRBV9
j_call: TRBJ2-5
d_call: .
clone_size: .
cdr3_nt: TGTGCCAGCAGCGGATACCAAGAGACCCAGTACTTC
cdr3_aa: CASSGYQETQYF

cdr3_length: 17
v_call: TRBV12-5
j_call: TRBJ1-2
d_call: .
clone_size: .
cdr3_nt: TGTGCTAGTGGTGAAAGTGTTTTGCAGGGAAAGACCTATGGCTACACCTTC
cdr3_aa: CASGESVLQGKTYGYTF

cdr3_length: 16
v_call: TRBV7-6
j_call: TRBJ2-1
d_call: .
clone_size: .
cdr3_nt: TGTACCAGCAGCCTCCTAAGCGGGTCTTTTCGAGACGAGCAGTTCTTC
cdr3_aa: CTSSLLSGSFRDEQFF

cdr3_length: 17
v_call: TRBV7-2
j_call: TRBJ1-2
d_call: .
clone_size: many
cdr3_nt: TGTGCCAGCAGCTGGCTTACCAGAGACGGAAAGACCTATGGCTACACCTTC
cdr3_aa: CASSWLTRDGKTYGYTF

cdr3_length: 14
v_call: TRBV5-5
j_call: TRBJ1-1
d_call: TRBD1
clone_size: many
cdr3_nt: TGTGCCAGCAGCTTCCTACCCAGGGGGGTTGAAGCTTTCTTT
cdr3_aa: CASSFLPRGVEAFF

cdr3_length: 17
v_call: TRBV12-5
j_call: TRBJ1-2
d_call: .
clone_size: many
cdr3_nt: TGTGCTAGTGGTCTCACGCGTTTGCAGGGAAAGACCTATGGCTACACCTTC
cdr3_aa: CASGLTRLQGKTYGYTF

cdr3_length: 17
v_call: TRBV3-1
j_call: TRBJ1-2
d_call: TRBD1
clone_size: many
cdr3_nt: TGTGCCAGCAGCCAAGATCTCTGGGGACAGAATAAATATGGCTACACCTTC
cdr3_aa: CASSQDLWGQNKYGYTF

cdr3_length: 17
v_call: TRBV6-8
j_call: TRBJ1-2
d_call: .
clone_size: many
cdr3_nt: TGTGCCAGCAGTCCGGTCCGACGCTCTAGAAAGACCTATGGCTACACCTTC
cdr3_aa: CASSPVRRSRKTYGYTF

cdr3_length: 17
v_call: TRBV20-1
j_call: TRBJ2-2
d_call: TRBD1
clone_size: many
cdr3_nt: TGCAGTGCTAGAGATGCCCGGACAGGGGGTGACACCGGGGAGCTGTTTTTT
cdr3_aa: CSARDARTGGDTGELFF

cdr3_length: 16
v_call: TRBV5-4
j_call: TRBJ1-2
d_call: .
clone_size: many
cdr3_nt: TGTGCCAGCTACCCCTCCGTACCAGGAAAGACCTATGGCTACACCTTC
cdr3_aa: CASYPSVPGKTYGYTF

cdr3_length: 17
v_call: TRBV11-2
j_call: TRBJ1-2
d_call: .
clone_size: many
cdr3_nt: TGTGCCAGCAGCGGGCTACAAACAAGCAGAAAGACCTATGGCTACACCTTC
cdr3_aa: CASSGLQTSRKTYGYTF

cdr3_length: 13
v_call: TRBV15
j_call: TRBJ2-2
d_call: .
clone_size: many
cdr3_nt: TGTGCCACCAACAGGGTGCTAGCCGGGGAGCTGTTTTTT
cdr3_aa: CATNRVLAGELFF

cdr3_length: 16
v_call: TRBV5-8
j_call: TRBJ1-2
d_call: .
clone_size: many
cdr3_nt: TGTGCCAGCCTAGGGCATCATCCACGAAAGACCTATGGCTACACCTTC
cdr3_aa: CASLGHHPRKTYGYTF

cdr3_length: 16
v_call: TRBV5-6
j_call: TRBJ1-2
d_call: .
clone_size: .
cdr3_nt: TGTGCCAGCGACCTTGTCAATAGTCGAAAGACCTATGGCTACACCTTC
cdr3_aa: CASDLVNSRKTYGYTF

cdr3_length: 17
v_call: TRBV11-1
j_call: TRBJ1-2
d_call: .
clone_size: many
cdr3_nt: TGTGCCAGCAGCCCACGGAATAAGGCTGGAAAGACCTATGGCTACACCTTC
cdr3_aa: CASSPRNKAGKTYGYTF

cdr3_length: 10
v_call: TRBV29-1
j_call: TRBJ2-1
d_call: .
clone_size: .
cdr3_nt: TGCAGCGTTCGTAGTATTGAGCAGTTCTTC
cdr3_aa: CSVRSIEQFF

cdr3_length: 15
v_call: TRBV14
j_call: TRBJ1-1
d_call: .
clone_size: many
cdr3_nt: TGTGCCAGCAGCCTCTACAGGGAGAGGATCACTGAAGCTTTCTTT
cdr3_aa: CASSLYRERITEAFF

cdr3_length: 17
v_call: TRBV6-6
j_call: TRBJ2-3
d_call: .
clone_size: many
cdr3_nt: TGTGCCAGCAGTTACTCCGCAGGGAAGGGGAGCACAGATACGCAGTATTTT
cdr3_aa: CASSYSAGKGSTDTQYF

cdr3_length: 14
v_call: TRBV5-1
j_call: TRBJ2-5
d_call: .
clone_size: .
cdr3_nt: TGCGCCAGCAGCTTTACAGAGGGGAGAGAGACCCAGTACTTC
cdr3_aa: CASSFTEGRETQYF

cdr3_length: 14
v_call: TRBV19
j_call: TRBJ1-5
d_call: .
clone_size: many
cdr3_nt: TGTGCCAGTGCCCTGACAGTGAGCAATCAGCCCCAGCATTTT
cdr3_aa: CASALTVSNQPQHF

cdr3_length: 19
v_call: TRBV7-5
j_call: TRBJ1-2
d_call: .
clone_size: many
cdr3_nt: .
cdr3_aa: CISVPEVVREVGKTYGYTF

cdr3_length: 14
v_call: TRBV5-4
j_call: TRBJ2-5
d_call: .
clone_size: many
cdr3_nt: TGTGCCAGCAGCTTGGAATGGTCCCAAGAGACCCAGTACTTC
cdr3_aa: CASSLEWSQETQYF